These 13 T cell receptor beta chains originate from one sample sequenced in a study of graft-versus-host responses after intestinal transplantation. The assay was immunoSEQ multiplex PCR, and TCRdb's table has in-frame clones only and misses some. The sample has 77,000 or so clones, around 92% seen once. This material consisted of PBMCs, taken 98 days after intestinal transplantation. These TCRs come from a human patient who received an intestinal transplant, so some T cells may come from the graft donor.

The chain combines TRBV19 with TRBJ2-1, with a tentative D call TRBD2 (5 bases). The germline CDR1 and CDR2 sequences are LNHDA and SQIVND (reference sequence). V lost 3 bases to trimming and J lost 5 bases, with 14 bases between them. The CDR3 consists of 15 residues. CDR3: CASSIGVRADNEQFF. CDR3 nucleotides: TGTGCCAGTAGTATTGGGGTGAGGGCCGACAATGAGCAGTTCTTC.

The J gene is TRBJ1-3, the V gene TRBV4-2, with D possibly matching TRBD1 (5 bases). The CDR3 sequence is 17 residues long. The germline V gene has CDR1 LGHNA and CDR2 YNFKEQ. V gave up 3 bases and J gave up 0 bases, with 15 bases separating them. CDR3 nucleotides: TGTGCCAGCAGCCATTTTGACAGATTTAGCTCTGGAAACACCATATATTTT. The encoded protein is CASSHFDRFSSGNTIYF.

The chain links TRBV28 to TRBJ2-2; D not certain. Per the germline V gene, CDR1 is MDHEN and CDR2 is SYDVKM. This CDR3 has 15 residues. Trimming took off 0 bases at V and 0 bases at J, with 5 bases between the two ends. The CDR3 DNA sequence: TGTGCCAGCAGTTTATGGCTAGCGAACACCGGGGAGCTGTTTTTT. It yields the protein CASSLWLANTGELFF.

The rearrangement links TRBV5-1 to TRBJ1-1; D uncertain. The CDR3 extends over 13 amino acids. V lost 0 bases, J lost 7 bases, and 10 bases lay in between. Germline V CDR1 and CDR2: SGHRS, YFSETQ. The CDR3 is CASSLDSTHEAFF. The CDR3 bases are TGCGCCAGCAGCTTGGACAGCACCCATGAAGCTTTCTTT.

This chain links TRBV6-1 with TRBJ1-5; D might be TRBD1 (6 bases). Trimming removed 6 bases from V and 4 bases from J, with 13 bases in between. Per germline, CDR1 MNHNS and CDR2 SASEGT. The CDR3 is made up of 14 amino acids. Written as DNA, the CDR3 is TGTGCCAGCAGCGCCGGGACACAAAATCAGCCCCAGCATTTT. This codes for CASSAGTQNQPQHF.

The rearrangement uses TRBV7-8 and TRBJ2-3, with D maybe TRBD2 (5 bases). The germline CDR1 and CDR2 sequences are SGHVS and FQNEAQ. V was shortened by 1 base and J by 9 bases, with 17 bases between the two germline ends. This CDR3 region has 15 residues. The CDR3 loop is CASSLDRGRRQTQYF. The CDR3 DNA sequence: TGTGCCAGCAGCTTAGATCGAGGGAGAAGGCAGACGCAGTATTTT.

A remark on this clone: Distinct nucleotide sequences in the sample also encode this CDR3. This rearrangement joins TRBV6-5 to TRBJ2-5, with D possibly being TRBD1 (6 bases). CDR3 length: 15 residues. From germline, CDR1 is MNHEY and CDR2 SVGAGI. The ends were cut back, 2 bases at V and 2 bases at J, with 12 bases in the middle. The chain's CDR3 is CASSYTQGTQETQYF. In nucleotides, the CDR3 is TGTGCCAGCAGTTACACCCAGGGGACGCAAGAGACCCAGTACTTC.

The rearrangement joins TRBV19 to TRBJ2-2; no reliable D call. The CDR3 covers 15 residues. V lost 0 bases and J lost 2, with 7 bases in between. CDR1 is LNHDA, CDR2 SQIVND, per germline (reference sequence). CDR3 in amino acids: CASSIDSVNTGELFF. The CDR3 bases are TGTGCCAGTAGTATAGACTCCGTTAACACCGGGGAGCTGTTTTTT. Drawing the rest from reference TRBV19 and TRBJ2-2, the complete variable domain is DGGITQSPKYLFRKEGQNVTLSCEQNLNHDAMYWYRQDPGQGLRLIYYSQIVNDFQKGDIAEGYSVSREKKESFPLTVTSAQKNPTAFYLCASSIDSVNTGELFFGEGSRLTVL.

This sequence joins TRBV7-3 and TRBJ1-1; 7 nucleotides line up with TRBD1. The CDR3 is 13 residues long. Germline assignment: CDR1 SGHTA and CDR2 FQGTGA. The junction had 7 bases not matched to a gene; V was cut back by 1 base and J by 11 bases. CDR3 nucleotides: TGTGCCAGCAGCTTAATGGGACAGACGGCGGCTTTCTTT. Its protein product is CASSLMGQTAAFF.

CDR3 region: CASSFQLGVGANVLTF. The DNA of the CDR3 is TGCGCCAGCAGCTTTCAGCTCGGGGTTGGGGCCAACGTCCTGACTTTC. The chain uses TRBV5-1 and TRBJ2-6; TRBD2 is a possible D gene (5 bases). Germline V CDR1 and CDR2: SGHRS, YFSETQ. This CDR3 contains 16 residues. With 2 bases removed from V and 3 bases from J, the gap between germline ends came to 12 bases.

This sequence joins TRBV29-1 and TRBJ2-7, with 9 bases identical to TRBD1. This CDR3 contains 13 residues. Germline trimming cut 1 base from V and 4 bases from J; bases unmatched to any gene: 2. CDR1 is SQVTM, CDR2 ANQGSEA, per germline. Here the CDR3 DNA reads TGCAGCGTTGAAGGGACAGGGGTTTACGAGCAGTACTTC. It codes for CSVEGTGVYEQYF.

The J gene is TRBJ2-1, the V gene TRBV7-9, with TRBD2 identical over 8 bases. CDR1 is SEHNR and CDR2 is FQNEAQ in the germline V gene (reference sequence). The CDR3 consists of 16 residues. V trimming: 7 bases; J trimming: 4 bases; junction bases outside the gene matches: 12. Written as DNA, the CDR3 is TGTGCCAGCAACGAGAACGGACTAGCTCTATACAATGAGCAGTTCTTC. This gives the protein CASNENGLALYNEQFF.

V gene TRBV5-4 combines with J gene TRBJ2-7; the D is unclear. Germline CDR1 reads SGHNT; CDR2 reads YYREEE (reference sequence). The CDR3 has 14 residues. V was trimmed by 4 bases and J by 1 base, leaving 12 bases between them. CDR3 bases: TGTGCCAGCAGCCCGGGCCAGGTTTCCTACGAGCAGTACTTC. This translates into CASSPGQVSYEQYF.